These 4 T cell receptor beta chains were all obtained from the same sample, sequenced in a study of T cell responses to AZD1222 COVID-19 vaccine. Sequenced by immunoSEQ multiplex PCR; TCRdb stores in-frame clones only, minus some. The profile covers about 140,000 clones, with 70% to 90% appearing a single time and just over 5.5% taken by the ten largest. The source material was peripheral blood, sampled on day 0 of AZD1222 vaccination. These receptors came from an adult in good health.

The table lists this clone with a count of one. The gene calls are TRBV9 and TRBJ2-7; 7 positions agree with TRBD2. Trimming cost V 2 bases and J 3 bases; bases outside gene matches: 11. CDR1 is SGDLS, CDR2 YYNGEE, per germline. The CDR3 runs 16 residues. The CDR3 sequence: CASSVSPGGLGYEQYF. CDR3 nucleotide sequence: TGTGCCAGCAGCGTCTCCCCGGGGGGACTTGGCTACGAGCAGTACTTC.

The chain is built from TRBV5-4 and TRBJ2-7; 9 nucleotides match TRBD2. The CDR3 is 14 amino acids. Germline CDR1 and CDR2: SGHNT and YYREEE (reference sequence). The ends lost 3 bases at V and 4 bases at J; junction bases unmatched: 5. CDR3 coding DNA: TGTGCCAGCAGCTGGGGCAGCGGGGGGTACGAGCAGTACTTC. This gives the protein CASSWGSGGYEQYF.

The chain recombines TRBV28 with TRBJ2-7, with TRBD2 as a possible D gene (6 bases). This CDR3 has 13 amino acids. Per the germline V gene, CDR1 is MDHEN and CDR2 is SYDVKM. V was trimmed by 7 bases and J by 6 bases, leaving 16 bases between them. CDR3 nucleotide sequence: TGTGCCAGCAATCGGGACTCCCTGGCCGAGCAGTACTTC. This translates into CASNRDSLAEQYF. Full variable domain (missing parts from reference TRBV28 and TRBJ2-7): DVKVTQSSRYLVKRTGEKVFLECVQDMDHENMFWYRQDPGLGLRLIYFSYDVKMKEKGDIPEGYSVSREKKERFSLILESASTNQTSMYLCASNRDSLAEQYFGPGTRLTVT.

The rearrangement uses TRBV4-3 and TRBJ2-7, with TRBD2 matching 7 bases. Trimming took 0 bases from V and 2 from J; bases not matched to a gene: 7. Per germline, CDR1 LGHNA and CDR2 YSLEER. This CDR3 comprises 16 residues. CDR3: CASSQEYDSGPYEQYF. In nucleotides, the CDR3 is TGCGCCAGCAGCCAAGAGTATGATAGCGGGCCCTACGAGCAGTACTTC.